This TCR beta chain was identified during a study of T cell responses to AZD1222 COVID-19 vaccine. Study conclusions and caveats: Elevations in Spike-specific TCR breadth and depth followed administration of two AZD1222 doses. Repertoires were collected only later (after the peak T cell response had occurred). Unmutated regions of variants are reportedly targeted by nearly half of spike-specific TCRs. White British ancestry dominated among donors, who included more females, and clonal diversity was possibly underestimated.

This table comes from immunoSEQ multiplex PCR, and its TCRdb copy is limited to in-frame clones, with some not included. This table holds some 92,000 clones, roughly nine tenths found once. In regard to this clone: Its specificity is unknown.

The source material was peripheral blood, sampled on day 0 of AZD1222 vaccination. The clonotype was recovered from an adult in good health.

This chain's CDR3 is CASSLARGTGNEKLFF. In DNA, the CDR3 is TGCGCCAGCAGCTTGGCGAGGGGGACGGGGAATGAAAAACTGTTTTTT. V gene TRBV5-1 combines with J gene TRBJ1-4, with a weak D call TRBD1 (6 bases). Germline loops: CDR1 SGHRS, CDR2 YFSETQ. This CDR3 is built from 16 residues. Trimming pared 0 bases from V and 5 bases from J, leaving 14 bases between.